This T cell receptor beta chain was observed in a study of blood T cell repertoires in COVID-19. Here immunoSEQ multiplex PCR was the method, and the copy in TCRdb shows in-frame clones only, minus some. The sample consists of 130,000 or so clones, about 72% of them appearing once. This TCR was recovered from a woman aged 65 to 85 with acute or convalescent COVID-19. The specimen was peripheral blood.

CDR3 nucleotides: TGTGCCAGCTCTTGGTACGGGACTAGCGGGAGCCACGAGCAGTACTTC. This gives the protein CASSWYGTSGSHEQYF. V usage is TRBV6-4 and J usage is TRBJ2-7; 14 bases are a match to TRBD2. The length of the CDR3 is 16 residues. In germline, CDR1 is MRHNA, CDR2 SNTAGT. The ends lost 8 bases at V and 5 bases at J; junction bases unmatched: 11.